This TCR beta chain was retrieved from a study of blood T cell repertoires in COVID-19. Overall study context: From T cells, B-cell-depleted T cells, or PBMCs came the material, which was cDNA or gDNA.

Each participant's cohort was designated according to participant-reported clinical history. Germline assignment: CDR1 SGHVS and CDR2 FQNEAQ. CDR3 length equals 13 residues. V lost 5 bases and J 1 base, leaving 8 bases between the germline ends. Clones were sequenced by immunoSEQ multiplex PCR, and TCRdb holds only the in-frame ones, with some missing. The sample has about 290,000 clones; about nine tenths are singletons. The receptor was isolated from a middle-aged woman who had recovered from COVID-19. The sequenced material came from PBMCs or T cells enriched from blood (not recorded which). The genes are TRBV7-8 and TRBJ1-1, with D perhaps matching TRBD1 (5 bases). In nucleotides, the CDR3 is TGTGCCAGCAGCACCGGACAGAACACTGAAGCTTTCTTT. Translated, it gives CASSTGQNTEAFF.